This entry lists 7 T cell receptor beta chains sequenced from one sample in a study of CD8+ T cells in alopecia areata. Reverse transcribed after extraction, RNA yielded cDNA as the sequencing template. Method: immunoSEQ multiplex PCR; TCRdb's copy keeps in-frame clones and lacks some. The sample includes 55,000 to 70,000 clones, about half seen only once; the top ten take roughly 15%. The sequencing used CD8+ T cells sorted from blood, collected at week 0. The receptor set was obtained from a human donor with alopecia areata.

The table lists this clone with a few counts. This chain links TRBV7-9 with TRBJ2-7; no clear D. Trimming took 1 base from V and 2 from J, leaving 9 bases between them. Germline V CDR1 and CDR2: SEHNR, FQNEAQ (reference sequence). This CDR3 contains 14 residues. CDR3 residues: CASSLVVFPYEQYF. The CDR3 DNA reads TGTGCCAGCAGCTTAGTTGTCTTCCCCTACGAGCAGTACTTC.

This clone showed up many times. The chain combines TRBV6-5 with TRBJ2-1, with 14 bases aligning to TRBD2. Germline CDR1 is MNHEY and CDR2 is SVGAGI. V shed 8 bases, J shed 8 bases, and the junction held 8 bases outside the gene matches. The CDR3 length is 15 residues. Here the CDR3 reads CASEGLAGVGYEQFF. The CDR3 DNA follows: TGTGCCAGCGAGGGACTAGCGGGAGTGGGCTATGAGCAGTTCTTC.

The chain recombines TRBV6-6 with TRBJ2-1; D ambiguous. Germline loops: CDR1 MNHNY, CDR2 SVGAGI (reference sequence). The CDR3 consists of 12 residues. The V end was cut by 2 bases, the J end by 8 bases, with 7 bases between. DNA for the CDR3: TGTGCCAGCAGTTACGTGGCCGATGAGCAGTTCTTC. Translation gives CASSYVADEQFF.

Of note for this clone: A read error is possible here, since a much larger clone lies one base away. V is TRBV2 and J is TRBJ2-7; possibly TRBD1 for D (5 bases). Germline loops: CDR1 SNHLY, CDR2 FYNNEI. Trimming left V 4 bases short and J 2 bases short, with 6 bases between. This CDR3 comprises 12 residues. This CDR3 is CASSGQTYEQYF. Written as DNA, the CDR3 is TGTGCCAGCAGTGGACAGACCTACGAGCAGTACTTC.

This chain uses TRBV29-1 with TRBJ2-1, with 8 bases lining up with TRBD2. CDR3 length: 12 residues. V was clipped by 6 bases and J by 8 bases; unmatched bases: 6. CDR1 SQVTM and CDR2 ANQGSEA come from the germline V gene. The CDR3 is CSVGGLVDEQFF. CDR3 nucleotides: TGCAGCGTCGGGGGACTAGTGGATGAGCAGTTCTTC.

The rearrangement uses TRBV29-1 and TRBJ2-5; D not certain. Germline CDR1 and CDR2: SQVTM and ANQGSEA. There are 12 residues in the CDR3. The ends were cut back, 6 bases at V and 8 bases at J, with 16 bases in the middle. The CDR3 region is CSVPDDPFTQYF. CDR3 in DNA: TGCAGCGTCCCGGACGACCCGTTTACCCAGTACTTC. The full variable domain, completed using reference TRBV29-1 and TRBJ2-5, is SAVISQKPSRDICQRGTSLTIQCQVDSQVTMMFWYRQQPGQSLTLIATANQGSEATYESGFVIDKFPISRPNLTFSTLTVSNMSPEDSSIYLCSVPDDPFTQYFGPGTRLLVL.

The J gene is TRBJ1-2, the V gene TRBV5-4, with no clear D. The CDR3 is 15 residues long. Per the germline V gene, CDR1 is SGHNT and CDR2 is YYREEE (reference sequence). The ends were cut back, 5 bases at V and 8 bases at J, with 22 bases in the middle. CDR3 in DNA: TGTGCCAGCAGTCTCTTGGGCAATGGGATGAGCGGCTACACCTTC. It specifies CASSLLGNGMSGYTF.